This T cell receptor (beta chain) was identified in a study of T cell responses to AZD1222 COVID-19 vaccine. Study-wide points: Repertoires in all cases were sampled only once the peak T cell response had passed. Females outnumbered males among donors, who were mostly white British; clonal diversity was possibly underestimated.

Assay used: immunoSEQ multiplex PCR; TCRdb lists only in-frame clones, some missing. The sample shows 120,000 to 150,000 clones, around 83% of them seen only once. As concerns this clone: Its specificity is not known.

The CDR3 runs to 11 residues. Looked up from germline, CDR1 is DFQATT and CDR2 is SNEGSKA (reference sequence). The ends were cut back, 7 bases at V and 7 bases at J, with 13 bases in the middle. V usage is TRBV20-1 and J usage is TRBJ1-2; perhaps TRBD1 as D (6 bases). The receptor's source is an adult who received the AZD1222 COVID-19 vaccine. The specimen comprised peripheral blood, sampled 28 days after the second AZD1222 dose. CDR3 residues: CSVGGPAGYTF. For the CDR3, the DNA is TGCAGTGTTGGGGGGCCCGCTGGCTACACCTTC.